This TCR beta chain was observed in a study of blood T cell repertoires in COVID-19. Study in general: T cells, B-cell-depleted T cells, or PBMCs provided the cDNA or gDNA that served as material.

Participant-given clinical history determined each cohort assignment. Recovered Cohort 3 donors showed two negative PCRs, clearance, or symptom resolution. Trimming cost V 1 base and J 8 bases, with 5 bases left between them. The length of the CDR3 is 11 residues. The germline V gene encodes CDR1 SGHAT and CDR2 FQNNGV. Clones were sequenced by immunoSEQ multiplex PCR, and TCRdb holds only the in-frame ones, with some missing. This sample has approximately 320,000 clones, with roughly 86% found just once. The TCR originated in a woman under 30 who had recovered from COVID-19. Source material: PBMCs or T cells enriched from blood (not recorded which). The gene calls are TRBV11-2 and TRBJ1-1; unclear D gene. DNA for the CDR3: TGTGCCAGCAGCTTAGTAGCCGAAGCTTTCTTT. Translating it yields CASSLVAEAFF.